The 10 T cell receptor beta chains presented below share a single source sample, sequenced in a study of blood T cell repertoires in COVID-19. Profiled with immunoSEQ multiplex PCR; TCRdb holds only in-frame clones, not every one. The sample lists approximately 140,000 clones, roughly 87% occurring once. The sequenced sample was PBMCs or T cells enriched from blood (not recorded which). Receptors originate from a middle-aged woman who had been exposed to COVID-19.

The chain joins TRBV3-1 (or the pseudogene TRBV3-2) to TRBJ2-2; 14 nucleotides line up with TRBD2. Germline values: CDR1 LGHDT, CDR2 YNNKEL (reference sequence). The trim removed 4 bases at V and 6 bases at J, leaving 4 bases unmatched. There are 16 residues in the CDR3. CDR3 DNA: TGTGCCAGCAGCCCTCGGACTAGCGGGGGGTCCGGGGAGCTGTTTTTT. Translated: CASSPRTSGGSGELFF.

The CDR3 sequence: CASSIRTGRGYTF. As DNA, the CDR3 is TGTGCCAGTAGTATCCGGACAGGGCGAGGCTACACCTTC. The chain uses TRBV19 and TRBJ1-2, with 8 bases matching TRBD1. V lost 3 bases and J lost 8; bases outside the gene matches: 5. The CDR3 contains 13 residues. Germline V lookup: CDR1 LNHDA, CDR2 SQIVND (reference sequence).

The sample holds one count of this clone. This chain uses TRBV5-1 with TRBJ2-1; 15 nucleotides match TRBD2. CDR3 length: 17 residues. Unmatched junction bases numbered 5, after V lost 2 bases and J lost 5 bases. Germline V CDR1 and CDR2: SGHRS, YFSETQ. CDR3 coding DNA: TGCGCCAGCAGCTTACCGGGACTAGCGGGGGGAAACAATGAGCAGTTCTTC. It is translated as CASSLPGLAGGNNEQFF.

V is TRBV4-1 and J is TRBJ2-7, with a possible D match to TRBD1 (6 bases). Germline V gene sequence: CDR1 MGHRA, CDR2 YSYEKL. V dropped 6 bases and J dropped 2 bases, with 14 bases sitting between them. The CDR3 extends over 14 amino acids. The CDR3 nucleotides read TGCGCCAGCAGGGGAACGCCAGGGGCCTACGAGCAGTACTTC. Its translation: CASRGTPGAYEQYF.

The chain joins TRBV19 to TRBJ1-1; the match to TRBD1 covers 8 bases. The length of the CDR3 is 14 residues. Germline V gene lookup returns CDR1 LNHDA and CDR2 SQIVND (reference sequence). Trimming removed 1 base from V and 6 bases from J; junction bases left unmatched: 4. Here the CDR3 DNA reads TGTGCCAGTAGTATAGGCCAGGGGGCGGCTGAAGCTTTCTTT. Its translation: CASSIGQGAAEAFF.

This clone came up once. The chain recombines TRBV5-1 with TRBJ2-7, with D unclear. Germline CDR1 SGHRS, CDR2 YFSETQ. Trimming removed 4 bases at V and 3 bases at J, with 14 bases between. The CDR3 spans 14 residues. CDR3 region: CASSPDKAFYEQYF. DNA of the CDR3: TGCGCCAGCAGCCCCGACAAGGCCTTCTACGAGCAGTACTTC.

The rearrangement links TRBV4-1 to TRBJ1-2; 7 bases are shared with TRBD1. Germline lookup yields CDR1 MGHRA and CDR2 YSYEKL. The CDR3 runs 13 residues. Trimming took 2 bases from V and 7 from J; bases not matched to a gene: 4. The CDR3 bases are TGCGCCAGCAGCCAACGACAGGGCTCTGGCTACACCTTC. Encoded protein: CASSQRQGSGYTF.

This chain connects TRBV9 to TRBJ1-1, with TRBD1 as a possible D gene (5 bases). The CDR3 contains 15 residues. With 3 bases removed from V and 4 bases from J, the gap between germline ends came to 16 bases. Per germline, CDR1 SGDLS and CDR2 YYNGEE. The chain's CDR3 is CASSAEQGSFTEAFF. DNA of the CDR3: TGTGCCAGCAGCGCCGAGCAGGGATCTTTCACTGAAGCTTTCTTT.

This clone was counted between two and nine times. J is TRBJ2-7 and V is TRBV10-3; D unclear. In germline, CDR1 is ENHRY, CDR2 SYGVKD. V lost 6 bases, J lost 2 bases, and 14 bases lay in between. The CDR3 spans 14 residues. The CDR3 loop reads CAISPESSTYEQYF. The CDR3 DNA sequence: TGTGCCATCAGCCCCGAGAGTTCTACCTACGAGCAGTACTTC.

The V call is TRBV19, the J call TRBJ2-6; D ambiguous. The V end was cut by 8 bases, the J end by 1 base, with 9 bases between. Looked up from germline, CDR1 is LNHDA and CDR2 is SQIVND (reference sequence). The length of the CDR3 is 14 residues. CDR3 sequence (DNA): TGTGCCAGTTGTTCGTTTTCTGGGGCCAACGTCCTGACTTTC. This encodes CASCSFSGANVLTF.